Sequencing of this T cell receptor beta chain was carried out in a study of naive and memory T cell subsets. Whole blood, 2.5 to 3 ml, came from adult healthy volunteers. A UMI-containing oligonucleotide was joined by 3' ligation to the TCR cDNA template. Whole-study results and caveats: This RNA-based method may be sensitive to activation-related transcript changes.

V gave up 4 bases and J gave up 3 bases, with 3 bases separating them. The CDR3 has 12 amino acids. Per the germline V gene, CDR1 is SGHTA and CDR2 is FQGNSA. Reverse transcription of blood and skin TCR RNA was primed at alpha and beta constant regions. Ligated cDNA underwent four rounds of PCR with nested alpha and beta constant region primers and SP2. TCRdb re-called the 5' RACE reads with MiXCR, one entry per CDR3 protein. The sample has about 22,000 distinct CDR3 sequences; 4% to 4.5% are singletons. This clonotype was seen many times. What it recognizes is unknown. This clonotype was sampled from a male donor in good health. The genes are TRBV7-2 and TRBJ2-2; no clear D gene. CDR3 amino acids: CASSWDTGELFF. In DNA form, the CDR3 reads TGTGCCAGCAGCTGGGACACCGGGGAGCTGTTTTTT.